This section outlines one T cell receptor (beta chain) sequence together with its context. Its antigen is currently not known. No much larger clone is present one base from it, and per-base qualities are unavailable. TCRbeta CDR3 regions were amplified from genomic DNA by means of the immunoSEQ Assay, a bias-controlled multiplex PCR. Processing in the source paper ran as follows. Within the assay, amplification of reference gene primers was used to estimate how many nucleated cells each sample contained. To quantify the absolute abundance of each unique TCRbeta CDR3 rearrangement, sequence reads were collapsed and filtered. For each sample, productive Simpson clonality was calculated as the square root of Simpson's diversity index across productive rearrangements. TCRdb took over this immuneACCESS table, retaining in-frame rearrangements with V and J assigned. Such tables are incomplete; in checked studies, under half of the missing clones stem from an unresolved V gene, and the remainder is unexplained. D and trimming come from the DNA, and the V and J calls and clone size come from that table. For this sample the table gives some 100,000 clones, of which about 80% were detected only once. The ten largest account for 31% of the sample.

This sample is part of a study of blood T cell repertoires in COVID-19 (dated by TCRdb to the early 2020s). Looking at the study overall: Samples from collaborators originated in the United States, Italy and Spain and spanned both the acute and convalescent phases of COVID-19. The samples were drawn from two sources: the first 160 participants of the ongoing ImmuneRACE study, and over 950 subjects contributed by 6 global collaborators. The prospective study material was composed of cDNA or gDNA derived from T cells, B-cell-depleted T cells, or PBMCs. The repertoires were released in a freely available public database intended as a resource for research on the immune response to SARS-CoV-2. Where available, HLA class I and class II types were taken from metadata supplied by the sample provider and were not determined by assay-based typing. Subjects who had been exposed to COVID-19, were actively infected with it, or had recovered from it provided the deeply sampled blood TCRbeta repertoires that made up the dataset. A de-identified subject ID, COVID-19 status, age in years and sex were almost always included in the sample metadata.

The collaborating institutions used their own protocols to collect whole blood in K2EDTA tubes. For TCRbeta analysis, collaborators shipped samples as frozen whole blood, isolated PBMCs, or DNA extracted from either of those sample types. Points the paper makes about the study in general: How much clinical and demographic metadata was included differed by source and by participant, and the metadata was provided uncurated.

The receptor's source is a man between 65 and 85 years old with active or convalescent COVID-19. Sequencing was performed on peripheral blood.

The nucleotides are TGTGCCAGCAGCCAAGCACTAGCGGGGGGATACAATGAGCAGTTCTTC. It translates to CASSQALAGGYNEQFF. This chain joins TRBV4-2 to TRBJ2-1; 12 bases in the middle match TRBD2. The germline V gene supplies CDR1 LGHNA and CDR2 YNFKEQ. Taken from cysteine to phenylalanine, the CDR3 has 16 residues. The entry retains the CDR3 DNA only, 48 bases that are in frame from base 1. The germline V end is reduced by 1 base and the J end by 4 bases; junction bases left unmatched: 2.